The rows below give T cell receptor beta chains drawn from one sample of a study of blood T cell repertoires in COVID-19. Sequenced by immunoSEQ multiplex PCR; TCRdb stores in-frame clones only, minus some. Among 450,000 or so clones listed, 85% to 90% were seen once. The sample was peripheral blood. These receptors were collected from a man in his late teens or twenties with COVID-19, enrolled during active disease. CDR3s include the opening cysteine and the closing phenylalanine or tryptophan.

TRBV27	CASSFGQGATEAFF
TRBV2	CASRAGRRSYSNQPQHF
TRBV9	CASSPQGGSYEQYF
TRBV7-9	CASSRVTGITEAFF
TRBV10-1	CASSESSGDFSNTEAFF
TRBV6-5	CASSFGLAGSETQYF
TRBV11-2	CASSLGGLGEQYF
TRBV19	CASSFQATEKLFF
TRBV7-8	CASRPGIARTGELFF
TRBV25-1	CASSAHPRTGIYEQYF
TRBV27	CASSLFSISGGGYTF
TRBV14	CASSQVVFYEQYF
TRBV5-1	CASSLNSGTPYEQYF
TRBV19	CASSPMGLANTGELFF
TRBV10-2	CASIGRGVSTEAFF
TRBV3-1/TRBV3-2	CASSQDFLSRVHGYTF
TRBV4-1	CASSRGQDSNQPQHF
TRBV5-4	CASSLGAVTSSYEQYF
TRBV2	CASRVTESTGELFF
TRBV19	CASSIGREQFF
TRBV27	CASSLQGGALFVGENIQYF
TRBV24-1	CATSSAQQGRNEQFF
TRBV6-5	CAGGQAPTGELFF
TRBV5-1	CASSFVVGMTSPDTQYF
TRBV29-1	CSVEDTDRGYEQYF
TRBV3-1/TRBV3-2	CASSSRGVAGGRTDTQYF
TRBV5-5	CASTPDRVYEKLFF
TRBV6-1	CASSEPGTGSGNTIYF
TRBV5-1	CASSLEPGMNTEAFF
TRBV15	CATSRDARGFETQYF
TRBV2	CASSQIAGSYNEQFF
TRBV19	CASSTGTAYNSPLHF
TRBV5-6	CASSLRDSFYGYTF